These T cell receptor beta chains were read from a single sample in a study of shared clonotypes between healthy human individuals. Sequencing was performed with immunoSEQ multiplex PCR; in TCRdb, only in-frame clones are kept and a portion is missing. The sample records about 820,000 clones, about 92% being singletons. Sequencing was performed on naive CD8+ T cells sorted from blood. The origin of the receptors is a young man in good health. Each CDR3 is given with its conserved first and last residue. Fields, in order: D gene, V gene, J gene, clone size, CDR3 protein, CDR3 DNA. D genes are given only for firm matches. Where a row states a size, it is once, few, many or the class of an expanded clone; other rows omit it.

d_call: TRBD2
v_call: TRBV11-2
j_call: TRBJ2-7
clone_size: NA
cdr3_aa: CASSSRGEGSYEQYF
cdr3_nt: TGTGCCAGCAGCTCCCGGGGGGAGGGATCTTACGAGCAGTACTTC

d_call: NA
v_call: TRBV4-1
j_call: TRBJ1-1
clone_size: NA
cdr3_aa: CASSQGPPGVLMNTEAFF
cdr3_nt: TGCGCCAGCAGCCAAGGACCCCCTGGGGTACTCATGAACACTGAAGCTTTCTTT

d_call: NA
v_call: TRBV7-9
j_call: TRBJ2-1
clone_size: NA
cdr3_aa: CASSPTRVQFF
cdr3_nt: TGTGCCAGCAGCCCAACCCGAGTGCAGTTCTTC

d_call: NA
v_call: TRBV7-8
j_call: TRBJ2-3
clone_size: NA
cdr3_aa: CASSGTTSQYF
cdr3_nt: TGTGCCAGCAGCGGAACAACCTCGCAGTATTTT

d_call: NA
v_call: TRBV19
j_call: TRBJ2-1
clone_size: few
cdr3_aa: CASSSGPDEQFF
cdr3_nt: TGTGCCAGTAGTTCAGGGCCCGATGAGCAGTTCTTC

d_call: NA
v_call: TRBV6-6
j_call: TRBJ1-4
clone_size: NA
cdr3_aa: CASSFPPVRGNEKLFF
cdr3_nt: TGTGCCAGCAGTTTCCCACCTGTGAGGGGTAATGAAAAACTGTTTTTT

d_call: NA
v_call: TRBV4-1
j_call: TRBJ1-5
clone_size: once
cdr3_aa: CASSQDPGERSNQPQHF
cdr3_nt: TGCGCCAGCAGCCAAGATCCAGGGGAAAGAAGCAATCAGCCCCAGCATTTT

d_call: NA
v_call: TRBV27
j_call: TRBJ2-2
clone_size: once
cdr3_aa: CASSLGSPGELFF
cdr3_nt: TGTGCCAGCAGCCTAGGGAGTCCCGGGGAGCTGTTTTTT

d_call: NA
v_call: TRBV4-3
j_call: TRBJ2-2
clone_size: NA
cdr3_aa: CASSQDTLPTGDAGELFF
cdr3_nt: TGCGCCAGCAGCCAAGATACCCTACCAACGGGGGATGCCGGGGAGCTGTTTTTT

d_call: TRBD2
v_call: TRBV27
j_call: TRBJ2-7
clone_size: NA
cdr3_aa: CASSLTSGYRGYEQYF
cdr3_nt: TGTGCCAGCAGCTTGACTAGCGGCTACCGCGGCTACGAGCAGTACTTC

d_call: TRBD1
v_call: TRBV6-5
j_call: TRBJ2-3
clone_size: NA
cdr3_aa: CASSYTGQGSDTQYF
cdr3_nt: TGTGCCAGCAGTTACACGGGACAGGGTTCAGATACGCAGTATTTT

d_call: TRBD2
v_call: TRBV27
j_call: TRBJ2-1
clone_size: NA
cdr3_aa: CASRLSGSYNEQFF
cdr3_nt: TGTGCCAGCAGGCTTAGCGGGAGCTACAATGAGCAGTTCTTC

d_call: TRBD2
v_call: TRBV18
j_call: TRBJ2-1
clone_size: NA
cdr3_aa: CASSPTSGGRDEQFF
cdr3_nt: TGTGCCAGCTCACCGACTAGCGGGGGGCGGGATGAGCAGTTCTTC

d_call: NA
v_call: TRBV11-2
j_call: TRBJ2-5
clone_size: NA
cdr3_aa: CASSLYGFHETQYF
cdr3_nt: TGTGCCAGCAGCTTATACGGCTTTCACGAGACCCAGTACTTC

d_call: TRBD2
v_call: TRBV7-9
j_call: TRBJ2-1
clone_size: NA
cdr3_aa: CASSWTSANEQFF
cdr3_nt: TGTGCCAGCAGCTGGACTAGCGCTAATGAGCAGTTCTTC

d_call: TRBD1
v_call: TRBV5-8
j_call: TRBJ2-3
clone_size: NA
cdr3_aa: CASRQGVGTDTQYF
cdr3_nt: TGTGCCAGCAGACAGGGGGTCGGTACAGATACGCAGTATTTT

d_call: NA
v_call: TRBV13
j_call: TRBJ1-1
clone_size: NA
cdr3_aa: CASSLGGQSYTEAFF
cdr3_nt: TGTGCCAGCAGCTTAGGAGGACAGTCCTACACTGAAGCTTTCTTT

d_call: NA
v_call: TRBV2
j_call: TRBJ1-2
clone_size: NA
cdr3_aa: CASSTRTVLYGYTF
cdr3_nt: TGTGCCAGCAGTACGAGGACAGTTCTCTATGGCTACACCTTC

d_call: TRBD2
v_call: TRBV2
j_call: TRBJ2-7
clone_size: NA
cdr3_aa: CASSEPGGTYEQYF
cdr3_nt: TGTGCCAGCAGTGAACCCGGGGGGACCTACGAGCAGTACTTC

d_call: NA
v_call: TRBV29-1
j_call: TRBJ2-7
clone_size: NA
cdr3_aa: CSVESNYEQYF
cdr3_nt: TGCAGCGTTGAGTCCAACTACGAGCAGTACTTC

d_call: TRBD1
v_call: TRBV7-9
j_call: TRBJ1-2
clone_size: NA
cdr3_aa: CASSSTGQGTRHYGYTF
cdr3_nt: TGTGCCAGCAGCTCAACGGGACAGGGGACTCGGCACTATGGCTACACCTTC

d_call: TRBD2
v_call: TRBV10-3
j_call: TRBJ2-7
clone_size: NA
cdr3_aa: CAIRDTSGSYEQYF
cdr3_nt: TGTGCCATCAGGGATACTAGCGGGTCCTACGAGCAGTACTTC

d_call: NA
v_call: TRBV2
j_call: TRBJ2-7
clone_size: NA
cdr3_aa: CASSDEGISYEQYF
cdr3_nt: TGTGCCAGCAGTGATGAGGGTATCTCCTACGAGCAGTACTTC

d_call: TRBD1
v_call: TRBV2
j_call: TRBJ1-4
clone_size: NA
cdr3_aa: CASRGYDRGGEKLFF
cdr3_nt: TGTGCCAGCCGGGGGTATGACAGGGGAGGGGAAAAACTGTTTTTT

d_call: NA
v_call: TRBV27
j_call: TRBJ2-5
clone_size: NA
cdr3_aa: CASSFVGQETQYF
cdr3_nt: TGTGCCAGCAGTTTCGTGGGCCAAGAGACCCAGTACTTC

d_call: NA
v_call: TRBV10-1
j_call: TRBJ2-1
clone_size: NA
cdr3_aa: CASSGLLYNEQFF
cdr3_nt: TGCGCCAGCAGTGGACTGCTCTACAATGAGCAGTTCTTC

d_call: NA
v_call: TRBV7-9
j_call: TRBJ2-5
clone_size: NA
cdr3_aa: CASSLVDSRQETQYF
cdr3_nt: TGTGCCAGCAGCCTCGTCGACAGCCGCCAAGAGACCCAGTACTTC

d_call: NA
v_call: TRBV25-1
j_call: TRBJ1-2
clone_size: once
cdr3_aa: CASSESGPYGYTF
cdr3_nt: TGTGCCAGCAGTGAATCGGGCCCCTATGGCTACACCTTC

d_call: TRBD1
v_call: TRBV7-8
j_call: TRBJ2-1
clone_size: NA
cdr3_aa: CASSPRDRLYNEQFF
cdr3_nt: TGTGCCAGCAGCCCGCGGGACAGGCTGTACAATGAGCAGTTCTTC

d_call: NA
v_call: TRBV15
j_call: TRBJ1-1
clone_size: NA
cdr3_aa: CATSPTRNTEAFF
cdr3_nt: TGTGCCACCAGCCCAACACGGAACACTGAAGCTTTCTTT

d_call: NA
v_call: TRBV6-1
j_call: TRBJ1-1
clone_size: NA
cdr3_aa: CASSARDTNTEAFF
cdr3_nt: TGTGCCAGCAGTGCCAGGGATACAAACACTGAAGCTTTCTTT

d_call: NA
v_call: TRBV13
j_call: TRBJ2-7
clone_size: NA
cdr3_aa: CASSRERVSEQYF
cdr3_nt: TGTGCCAGCAGCAGGGAGCGGGTCTCCGAGCAGTACTTC

d_call: TRBD2
v_call: TRBV30
j_call: TRBJ2-1
clone_size: NA
cdr3_aa: CAWTPAGVSNEQFF
cdr3_nt: TGTGCCTGGACTCCAGCGGGAGTCAGCAATGAGCAGTTCTTC

d_call: NA
v_call: TRBV30
j_call: TRBJ1-5
clone_size: NA
cdr3_aa: CAWSVKDGNQPQHF
cdr3_nt: TGTGCCTGGAGCGTCAAAGATGGCAATCAGCCCCAGCATTTT

d_call: TRBD2
v_call: TRBV14
j_call: TRBJ2-2
clone_size: NA
cdr3_aa: CASSHLGGTGELFF
cdr3_nt: TGTGCCAGCAGCCATTTGGGGGGGACCGGGGAGCTGTTTTTT